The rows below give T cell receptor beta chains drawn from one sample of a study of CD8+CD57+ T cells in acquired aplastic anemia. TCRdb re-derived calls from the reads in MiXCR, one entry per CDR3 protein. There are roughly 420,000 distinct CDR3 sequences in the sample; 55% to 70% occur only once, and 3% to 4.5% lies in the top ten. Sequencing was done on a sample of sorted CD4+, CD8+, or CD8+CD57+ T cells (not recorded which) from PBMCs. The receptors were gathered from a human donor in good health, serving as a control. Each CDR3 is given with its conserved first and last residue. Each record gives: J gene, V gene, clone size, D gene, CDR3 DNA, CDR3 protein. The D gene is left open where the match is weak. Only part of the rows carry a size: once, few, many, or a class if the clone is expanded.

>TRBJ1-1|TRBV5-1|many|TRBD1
TGCGCCAGCAGCGGACAGGCGGGTGCTGAAGCTTTCTTT
CASSGQAGAEAFF
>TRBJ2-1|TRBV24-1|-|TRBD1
TGTGCCATCAGTGAGTCGGGGACAGAAACTAATGAGCAGGTATTC
CAISESGTETNEQVF
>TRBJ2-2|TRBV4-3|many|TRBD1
TGCGCCAGCAGCCAAGATCTGGGACAGGCGAACACCGGGGAGCTGTTTTTT
CASSQDLGQANTGELFF
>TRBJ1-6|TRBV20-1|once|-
TGCAGTCCGAGTGGGGCGGGCATACATTCACCCCTCCACTTT
CSPSGAGIHSPLHF
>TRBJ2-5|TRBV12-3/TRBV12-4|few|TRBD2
TGTGCCAGCAGTTGGACTAGTGTCGAGACCCAGTACTTC
CASSWTSVETQYF
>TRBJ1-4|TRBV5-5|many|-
TGTGCCAGCAGCGTGTTTGAGAGCTTTAATGAAAAACTGTTTTTT
CASSVFESFNEKLFF
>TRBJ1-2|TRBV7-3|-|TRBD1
TGTGCCAGCAGTAGCAGGGGGGCCCGAGAAGTTCTTCGGTTC
CASSSRGAREVLRF
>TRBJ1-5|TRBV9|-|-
TGTGCCAGCAGCATACCCGCGACAGGCTACGAGCAGTCCCAGCATTTT
CASSIPATGYEQSQHF
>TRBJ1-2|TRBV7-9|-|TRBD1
TGTGCCAGCAGCCGGGGACAGTCCTACAATGAGCAGGTCTACACCTTC
CASSRGQSYNEQVYTF
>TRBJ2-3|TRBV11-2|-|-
TGTGCCAGCAGCCGGCCGGCTAGCACAGATACGCAGTATTTT
CASSRPASTDTQYF
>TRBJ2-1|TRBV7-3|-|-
TGTGCCAGCAGCTTAACAAGGAATGAGCAGTTCTTC
CASSLTRNEQFF
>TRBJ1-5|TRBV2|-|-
TGTGCCACCGCGAAAGGGGAGGGCACTGAGCCTCAGCATTTT
CATAKGEGTEPQHF
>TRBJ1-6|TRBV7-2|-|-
TGTGCCAGCAGCTTAGCAGGGTCTGGAAACACCATACACTTT
CASSLAGSGNTIHF
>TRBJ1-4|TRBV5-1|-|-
TGTGCCACCAGCATGGGGGGAGGGCTCGATGAAAAACTGTTTTTT
CATSMGGGLDEKLFF
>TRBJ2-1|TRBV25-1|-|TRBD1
TGTGCCAGCAGTGTATCCTCCAGGGGGTACAATGAGCAGTTCTTC
CASSVSSRGYNEQFF
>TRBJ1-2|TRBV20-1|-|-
TGCAGTGCAAGTCAAGGGGGAGGCTACACCTTC
CSASQGGGYTF
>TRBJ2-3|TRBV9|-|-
TGTGCCAGCAGCTACGCCCAGCTCTTGGCAGATACGCATTTT
CASSYAQLLADTHF
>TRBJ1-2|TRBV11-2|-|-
TGCGCCAGCAGCTCAGAGACAGCGGACTATGGCTACACGTTC
CASSSETADYGYTF
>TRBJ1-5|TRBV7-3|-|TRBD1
TGTGCCGGCAGCTCGGGACAGGGTAATCAGCCCCAGCATTTT
CAGSSGQGNQPQHF